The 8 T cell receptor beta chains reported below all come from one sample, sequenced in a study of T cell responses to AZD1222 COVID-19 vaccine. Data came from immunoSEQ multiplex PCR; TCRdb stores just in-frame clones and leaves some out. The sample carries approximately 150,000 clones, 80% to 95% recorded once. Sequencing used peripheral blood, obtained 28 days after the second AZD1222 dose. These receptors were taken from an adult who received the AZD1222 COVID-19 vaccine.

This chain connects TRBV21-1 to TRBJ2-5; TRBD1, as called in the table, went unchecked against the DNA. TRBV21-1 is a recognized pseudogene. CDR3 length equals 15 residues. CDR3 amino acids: CASTEDTIPQETQYF. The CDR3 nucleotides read TGTGCCAGCACCGAGGACACGATACCACAAGAGACCCAGTACTTC.

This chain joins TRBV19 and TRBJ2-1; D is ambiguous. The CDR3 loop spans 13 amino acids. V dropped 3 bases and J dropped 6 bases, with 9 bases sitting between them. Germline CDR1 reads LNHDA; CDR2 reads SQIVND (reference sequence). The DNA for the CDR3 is TGTGCCAGTAGTATTCGGCGGATCAATGAGCAGTTCTTC. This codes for CASSIRRINEQFF.

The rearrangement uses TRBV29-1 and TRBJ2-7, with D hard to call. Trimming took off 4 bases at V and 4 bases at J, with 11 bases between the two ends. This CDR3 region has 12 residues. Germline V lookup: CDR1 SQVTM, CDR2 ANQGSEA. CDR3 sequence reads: CSVVRQGYEQYF. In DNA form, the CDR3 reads TGCAGCGTTGTTCGGCAAGGTTACGAGCAGTACTTC.

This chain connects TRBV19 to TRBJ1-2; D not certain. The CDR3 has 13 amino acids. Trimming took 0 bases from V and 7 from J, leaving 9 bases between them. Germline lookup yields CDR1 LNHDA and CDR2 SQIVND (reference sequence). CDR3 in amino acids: CASSIDGVSGYTF. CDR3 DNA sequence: TGTGCCAGTAGTATAGATGGCGTCTCTGGCTACACCTTC.

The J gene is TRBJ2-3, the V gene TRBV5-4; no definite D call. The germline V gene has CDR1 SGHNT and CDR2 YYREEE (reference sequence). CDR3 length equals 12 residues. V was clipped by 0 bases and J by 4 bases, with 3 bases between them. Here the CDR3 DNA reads TGTGCCAGCAGCTTGGATGCAGATACGCAGTATTTT. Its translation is CASSLDADTQYF.

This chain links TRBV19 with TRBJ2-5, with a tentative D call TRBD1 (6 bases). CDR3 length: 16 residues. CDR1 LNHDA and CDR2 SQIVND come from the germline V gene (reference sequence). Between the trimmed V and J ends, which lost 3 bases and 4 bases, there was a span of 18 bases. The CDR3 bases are TGTGCCAGTAGTATTTCTCCTACAGGGAAACGAGAGACCCAGTACTTC. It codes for CASSISPTGKRETQYF.

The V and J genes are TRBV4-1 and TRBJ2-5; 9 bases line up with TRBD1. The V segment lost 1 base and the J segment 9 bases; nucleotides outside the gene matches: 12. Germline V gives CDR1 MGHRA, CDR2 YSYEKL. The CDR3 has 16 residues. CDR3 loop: CASSQASDRGFSAQYF. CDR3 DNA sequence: TGCGCCAGCAGCCAAGCATCTGACAGGGGGTTTTCGGCCCAGTACTTC.

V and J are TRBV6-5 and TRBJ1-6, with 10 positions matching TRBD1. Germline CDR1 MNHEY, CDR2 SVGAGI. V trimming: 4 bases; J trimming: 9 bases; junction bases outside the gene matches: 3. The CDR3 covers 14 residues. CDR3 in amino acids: CASSFGQGGSPLHF. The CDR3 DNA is TGTGCCAGCAGTTTCGGACAGGGGGGTTCACCCCTCCACTTT.